This T cell receptor (beta chain) was captured in a study of T cell responses to AZD1222 COVID-19 vaccine. The study, taken as a whole, reports: With two AZD1222 doses given, Spike-specific TCR breadth and depth both rose. Researchers report vaccine-associated CD4 TCRs spanning spike, with dominance at 160-218 and 743-854. Donors were chiefly white British, with a greater number of females, and clonal diversity was perhaps underestimated. Sampled repertoires all dated from after the peak T cell response.

Trimming left V 3 bases short and J 1 base short, with 13 bases between. Germline CDR1 is SGHNT and CDR2 is YYREEE (reference sequence). This CDR3 is built from 15 residues. Notes on this clone: As yet, its antigen is unknown.

Data came from immunoSEQ multiplex PCR; TCRdb stores just in-frame clones and leaves some out. The data hold hundreds of thousands of clones, with about 92% observed a single time. The starting material was peripheral blood, obtained on day 0 of MenACWY control vaccination. The chain recombines TRBV5-4 with TRBJ1-1; possibly TRBD1 for D (5 bases). The clonotype originates from an adult in good health. The CDR3 nucleotides are TGTGCCAGCAGCTCAGGGAGGGTCCGGAACACTGAAGCTTTCTTT. Its protein product is CASSSGRVRNTEAFF.